This TCR beta chain was captured by sequencing in a study of cytomegalovirus exposure and HLA in healthy donors. Looking at the study overall: In an early release, HLA-typed donors contributed some 80 million unique TCR sequences.

Study observations and caveats: On later analysis, the bulk of CMV-associated TCR beta chains appeared to be HLA-restricted. A later analysis showed HLA-associated TCR beta chains outstripping equally common others in clonal expansion. In an earlier analysis, most TCR beta V segments were productive about 87% or about 30% of the time.

Germline V CDR1 and CDR2: MNHEY, SVGAGI. There are 12 residues in the CDR3. The V gene lost 0 bases and the J gene lost 8 bases, with 7 bases spanning the gap. Turning to this clone: Its antigen is unidentified.

Primers for the PCR totalled 60 Vbeta and 13 Jbeta. The assay was immunoSEQ multiplex PCR, and TCRdb's table has in-frame clones only and misses some. The data show 88,000 or so clones, more than 50% seen once. Sequencing was carried out using PBMCs. J is TRBJ1-1 and V is TRBV6-5; D is possibly TRBD1 (5 bases). The receptor was isolated from a male donor in good health and CMV-seropositive. The CDR3 loop is CASSYSGAEAFF. Here the CDR3 DNA reads TGTGCCAGCAGTTACTCTGGGGCGGAAGCTTTCTTT.